This TCR beta chain was recorded in a study of blood T cell repertoires in COVID-19. As for the study in general: The United States, Italy and Spain supplied acute and convalescent COVID-19 samples.

J lost 4 bases, V lost 5 bases, and 8 bases had no gene match. The CDR3 spans 14 residues. The V gene's germline CDR1 is MNHEY and CDR2 SMNVEV (reference sequence). Per the authors' pipeline: Estimates of nucleated cell counts were drawn from the amplification of reference gene primers. Assay: immunoSEQ multiplex PCR; the TCRdb copy retains only in-frame clones and omits some. V, J and clone size are taken as reported in that table, and D and trimming were inferred from the DNA itself. The profile shows 150,000 to 200,000 clones, approximately 89% of them singletons. Recruits, aged about 18 to 95 years, lived in roughly 22 US areas. Grouping used clinical history reported by participants in a survey and questionnaire.

The rearrangement joins TRBV27 to TRBJ2-7; TRBD1 matches at 7 bases. Sequenced input: PBMCs or T cells enriched from blood (not recorded which). This receptor was identified in a woman aged 18-29 years who had recovered from COVID-19. CDR3 bases: TGTGCCAGCAGTCCCGGGACAGCCGTATACGAGCAGTACTTC. Translated, it gives CASSPGTAVYEQYF.